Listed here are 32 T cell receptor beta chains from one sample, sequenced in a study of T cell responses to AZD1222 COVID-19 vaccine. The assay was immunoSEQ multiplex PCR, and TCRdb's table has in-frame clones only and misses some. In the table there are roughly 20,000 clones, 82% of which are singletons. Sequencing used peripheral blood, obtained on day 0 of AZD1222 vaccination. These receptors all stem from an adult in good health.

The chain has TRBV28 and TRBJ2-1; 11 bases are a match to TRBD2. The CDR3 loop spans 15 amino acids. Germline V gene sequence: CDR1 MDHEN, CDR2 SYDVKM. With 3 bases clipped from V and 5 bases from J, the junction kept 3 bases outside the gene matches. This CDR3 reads CASSLTSGTHNEQFF. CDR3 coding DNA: TGTGCCAGCAGTTTGACTAGCGGGACTCACAATGAGCAGTTCTTC.

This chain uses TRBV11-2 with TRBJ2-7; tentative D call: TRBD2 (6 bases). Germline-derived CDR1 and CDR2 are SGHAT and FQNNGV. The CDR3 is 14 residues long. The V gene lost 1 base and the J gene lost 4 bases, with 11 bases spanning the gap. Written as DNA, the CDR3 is TGTGCCAGCAGCTTAGGGACGCGGGGTTACGAGCAGTACTTC. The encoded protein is CASSLGTRGYEQYF.

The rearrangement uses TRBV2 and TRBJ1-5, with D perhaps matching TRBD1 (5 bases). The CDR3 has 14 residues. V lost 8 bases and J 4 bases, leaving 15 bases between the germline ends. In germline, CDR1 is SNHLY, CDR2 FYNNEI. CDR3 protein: CASQDRDPNQPQHF. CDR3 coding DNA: TGTGCCAGCCAAGACCGGGACCCAAATCAGCCCCAGCATTTT.

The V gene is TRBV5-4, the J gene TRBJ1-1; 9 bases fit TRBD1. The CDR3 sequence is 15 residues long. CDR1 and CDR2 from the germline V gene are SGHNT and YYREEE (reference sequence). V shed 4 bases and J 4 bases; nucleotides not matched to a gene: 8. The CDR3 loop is CASSHTGQGITEAFF. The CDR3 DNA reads TGTGCCAGCAGCCATACGGGACAGGGCATCACTGAAGCTTTCTTT.

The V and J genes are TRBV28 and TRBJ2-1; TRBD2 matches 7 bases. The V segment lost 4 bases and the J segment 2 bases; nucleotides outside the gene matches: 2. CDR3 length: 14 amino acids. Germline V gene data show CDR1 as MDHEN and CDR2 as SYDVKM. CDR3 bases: TGTGCCAGCAGTTCTAGCGGCACCTACAATGAGCAGTTCTTC. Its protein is CASSSSGTYNEQFF. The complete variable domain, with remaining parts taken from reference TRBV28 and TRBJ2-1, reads DVKVTQSSRYLVKRTGEKVFLECVQDMDHENMFWYRQDPGLGLRLIYFSYDVKMKEKGDIPEGYSVSREKKERFSLILESASTNQTSMYLCASSSSGTYNEQFFGPGTRLTVL.

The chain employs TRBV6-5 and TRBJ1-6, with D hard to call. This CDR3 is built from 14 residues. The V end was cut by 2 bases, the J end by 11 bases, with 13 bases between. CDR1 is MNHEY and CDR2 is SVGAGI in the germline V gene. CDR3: CASSYSTENPPLHF. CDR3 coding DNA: TGTGCCAGCAGTTACAGCACAGAAAATCCACCCCTCCACTTT.

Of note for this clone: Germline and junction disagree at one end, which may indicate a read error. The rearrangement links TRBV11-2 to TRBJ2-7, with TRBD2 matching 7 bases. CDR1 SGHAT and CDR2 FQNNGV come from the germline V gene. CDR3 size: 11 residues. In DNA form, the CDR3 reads TGTGCCAGCAGCTTCGGGGGGAGGAAGGACTTC. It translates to CASSFGGRKDF.

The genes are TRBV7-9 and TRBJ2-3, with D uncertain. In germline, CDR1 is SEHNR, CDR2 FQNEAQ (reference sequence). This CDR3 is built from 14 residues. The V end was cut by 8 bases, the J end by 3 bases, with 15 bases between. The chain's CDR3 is CASCLSAGTDTQYF. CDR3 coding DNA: TGTGCCAGCTGCCTTTCGGCCGGAACAGATACGCAGTATTTT.

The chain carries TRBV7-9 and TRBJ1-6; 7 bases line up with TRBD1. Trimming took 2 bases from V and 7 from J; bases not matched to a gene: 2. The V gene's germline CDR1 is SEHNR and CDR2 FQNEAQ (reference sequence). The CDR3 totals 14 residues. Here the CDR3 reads CASSLQGGNSPLHF. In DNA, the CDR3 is TGTGCCAGCAGCTTACAGGGGGGGAATTCACCCCTCCACTTT.

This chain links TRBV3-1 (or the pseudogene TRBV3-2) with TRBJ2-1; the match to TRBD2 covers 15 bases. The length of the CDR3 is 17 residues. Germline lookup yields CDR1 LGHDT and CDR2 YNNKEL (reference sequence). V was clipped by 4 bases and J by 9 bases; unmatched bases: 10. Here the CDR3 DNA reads TGTGCCAGCAGCCCGACCGGACTAGCGGGAGGGCAAGTTGAGCAGTTCTTC. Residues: CASSPTGLAGGQVEQFF.

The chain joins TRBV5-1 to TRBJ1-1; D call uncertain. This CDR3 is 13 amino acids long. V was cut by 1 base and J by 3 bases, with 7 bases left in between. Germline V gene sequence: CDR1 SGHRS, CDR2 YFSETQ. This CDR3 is CASSLMEYTEAFF. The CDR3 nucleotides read TGCGCCAGCAGCTTGATGGAGTACACTGAAGCTTTCTTT. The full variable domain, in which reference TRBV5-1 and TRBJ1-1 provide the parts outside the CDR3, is KAGVTQTPRYLIKTRGQQVTLSCSPISGHRSVSWYQQTPGQGLQFLFEYFSETQRNKGNFPGRFSGRQFSNSRSEMNVSTLELGDSALYLCASSLMEYTEAFFGQGTRLTVV.

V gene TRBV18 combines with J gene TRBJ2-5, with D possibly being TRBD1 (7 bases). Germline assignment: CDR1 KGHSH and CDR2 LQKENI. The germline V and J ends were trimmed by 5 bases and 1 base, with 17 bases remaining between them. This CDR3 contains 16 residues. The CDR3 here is CASSTSPGGLQETQYF. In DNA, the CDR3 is TGTGCCAGCTCAACTTCCCCAGGGGGGCTCCAAGAGACCCAGTACTTC. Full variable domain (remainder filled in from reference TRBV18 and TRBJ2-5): NAGVMQNPRHLVRRRGQEARLRCSPMKGHSHVYWYRQLPEEGLKFMVYLQKENIIDESGMPKERFSAEFPKEGPSILRIQQVVRGDSAAYFCASSTSPGGLQETQYFGPGTRLLVL.

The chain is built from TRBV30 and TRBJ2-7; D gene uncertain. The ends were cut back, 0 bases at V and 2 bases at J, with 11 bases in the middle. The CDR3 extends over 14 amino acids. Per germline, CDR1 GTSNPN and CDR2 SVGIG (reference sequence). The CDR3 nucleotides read TGTGCCTGGAGTGTAGCGCAGCCTGCCTACGAGCAGTACTTC. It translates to CAWSVAQPAYEQYF.

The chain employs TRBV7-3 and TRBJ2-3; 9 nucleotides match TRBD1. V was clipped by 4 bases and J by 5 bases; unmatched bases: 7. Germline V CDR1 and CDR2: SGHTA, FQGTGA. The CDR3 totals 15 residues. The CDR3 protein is CASSSGDRGIDTQYF. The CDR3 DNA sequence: TGTGCCAGCAGCTCCGGTGACAGGGGGATAGATACGCAGTATTTT.

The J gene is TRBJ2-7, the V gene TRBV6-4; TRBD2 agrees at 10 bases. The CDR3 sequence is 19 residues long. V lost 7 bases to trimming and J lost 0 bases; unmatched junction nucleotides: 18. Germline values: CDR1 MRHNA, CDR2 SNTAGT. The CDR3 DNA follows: TGTGCCAGCAATTTCGAGAGACTAGCGGGTTCTCACTACTCCTACGAGCAGTACTTC. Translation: CASNFERLAGSHYSYEQYF.

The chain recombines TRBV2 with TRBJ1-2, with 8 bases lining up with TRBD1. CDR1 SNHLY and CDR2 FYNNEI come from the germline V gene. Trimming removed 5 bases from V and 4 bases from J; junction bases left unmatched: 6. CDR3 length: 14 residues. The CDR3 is CASSRDRSSYGYTF. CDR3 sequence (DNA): TGTGCCAGCAGTCGGGACAGGAGTAGCTATGGCTACACCTTC. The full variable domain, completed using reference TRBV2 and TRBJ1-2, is EPEVTQTPSHQVTQMGQEVILRCVPISNHLYFYWYRQILGQKVEFLVSFYNNEISEKSEIFDDQFSVERPDGSNFTLKIRSTKLEDSAMYFCASSRDRSSYGYTFGSGTRLTVV.

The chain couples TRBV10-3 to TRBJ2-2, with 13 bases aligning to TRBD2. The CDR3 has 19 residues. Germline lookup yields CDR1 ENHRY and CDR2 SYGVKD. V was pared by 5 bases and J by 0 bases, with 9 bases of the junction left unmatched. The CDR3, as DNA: TGTGCCATCAGTTCCGGGACTAGCGGGGCATACCCGAACACCGGGGAGCTGTTTTTT. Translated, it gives CAISSGTSGAYPNTGELFF.

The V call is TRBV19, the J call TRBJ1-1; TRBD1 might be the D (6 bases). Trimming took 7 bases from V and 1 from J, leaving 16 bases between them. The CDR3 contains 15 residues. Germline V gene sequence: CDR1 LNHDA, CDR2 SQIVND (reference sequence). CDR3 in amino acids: CASTNVWGANTEAFF. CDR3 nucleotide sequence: TGTGCCAGTACCAACGTGTGGGGGGCGAACACTGAAGCTTTCTTT.

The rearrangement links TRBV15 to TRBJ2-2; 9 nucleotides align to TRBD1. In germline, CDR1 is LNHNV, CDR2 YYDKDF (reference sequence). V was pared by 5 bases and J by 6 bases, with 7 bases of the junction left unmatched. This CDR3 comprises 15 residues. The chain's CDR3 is CATSGDRVQAGELFF. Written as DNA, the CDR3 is TGTGCCACCAGCGGGGACAGGGTTCAAGCCGGGGAGCTGTTTTTT. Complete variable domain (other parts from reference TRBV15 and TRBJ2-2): DAMVIQNPRYQVTQFGKPVTLSCSQTLNHNVMYWYQQKSSQAPKLLFHYYDKDFNNEADTPDNFQSRRPNTSFCFLDIRSPGLGDTAMYLCATSGDRVQAGELFFGEGSRLTVL.

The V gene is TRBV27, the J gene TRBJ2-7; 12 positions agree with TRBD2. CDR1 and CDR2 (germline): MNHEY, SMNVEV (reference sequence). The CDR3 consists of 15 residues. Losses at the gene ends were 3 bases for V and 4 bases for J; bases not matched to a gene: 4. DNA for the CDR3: TGTGCCAGCAGTTTTCACCTAGCGGGGGGGTACGAGCAGTACTTC. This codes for CASSFHLAGGYEQYF.

CDR3 in DNA: TGTGCCAGCGTCTCTCGGGCAGTTGGCAGGACTGAAGCTTTCTTT. Residues: CASVSRAVGRTEAFF. This chain uses TRBV28 with TRBJ1-1; the D is unclear. The CDR3 loop spans 15 amino acids. Per germline, CDR1 MDHEN and CDR2 SYDVKM. V was pared by 8 bases and J by 5 bases, with 21 bases between.

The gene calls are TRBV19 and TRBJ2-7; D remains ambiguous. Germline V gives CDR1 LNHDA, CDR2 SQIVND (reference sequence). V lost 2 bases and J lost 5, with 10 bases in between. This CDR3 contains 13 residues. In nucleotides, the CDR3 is TGTGCCAGTAGTATATCAAAACTCCACGAGCAGTACTTC. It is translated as CASSISKLHEQYF.

The CDR3 loop is CASSQQITGELFF. CDR3 coding DNA: TGTGCCAGCAGCCAGCAGATCACCGGGGAGCTGTTTTTT. The chain is built from TRBV12-3 or TRBV12-4 and TRBJ2-2; no reliable D call. V was pared by 6 bases and J by 4 bases, with 9 bases between. The CDR3 runs to 13 residues.

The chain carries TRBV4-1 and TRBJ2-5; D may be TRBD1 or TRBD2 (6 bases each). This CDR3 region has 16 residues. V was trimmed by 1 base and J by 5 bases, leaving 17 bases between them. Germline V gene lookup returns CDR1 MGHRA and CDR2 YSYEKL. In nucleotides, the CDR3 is TGCGCCAGCAGCCAAGGGGCGCGGCAAGGGGGGGAGACCCAGTACTTC. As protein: CASSQGARQGGETQYF.

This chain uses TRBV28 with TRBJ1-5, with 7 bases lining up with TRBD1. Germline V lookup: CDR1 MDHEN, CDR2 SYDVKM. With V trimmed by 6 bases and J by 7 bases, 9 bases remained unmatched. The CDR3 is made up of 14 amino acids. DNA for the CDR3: TGTGCCAGCAGCCAACGACAGGGTTGGCAGCCCCAGCATTTT. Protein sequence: CASSQRQGWQPQHF.

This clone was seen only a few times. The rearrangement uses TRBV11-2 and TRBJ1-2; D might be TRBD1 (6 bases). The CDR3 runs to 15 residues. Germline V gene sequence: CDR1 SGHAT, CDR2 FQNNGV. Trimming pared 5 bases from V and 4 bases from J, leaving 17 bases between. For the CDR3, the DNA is TGTGCCAGCAGCCCACTCCACGGACAGCTCTATGGCTACACCTTC. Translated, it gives CASSPLHGQLYGYTF.

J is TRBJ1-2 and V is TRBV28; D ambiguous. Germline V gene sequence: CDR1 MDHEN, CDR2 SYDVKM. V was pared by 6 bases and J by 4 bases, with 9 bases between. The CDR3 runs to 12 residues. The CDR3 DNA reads TGTGCCAGCAGCCGGGAACTCTATGGCTACACCTTC. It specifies CASSRELYGYTF.

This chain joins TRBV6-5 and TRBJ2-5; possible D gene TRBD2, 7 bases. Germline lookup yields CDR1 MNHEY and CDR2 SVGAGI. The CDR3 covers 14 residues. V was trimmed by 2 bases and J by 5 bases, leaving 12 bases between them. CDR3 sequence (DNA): TGTGCCAGCAGTTACGGGAGGGGGACGGAGACCCAGTACTTC. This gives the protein CASSYGRGTETQYF.

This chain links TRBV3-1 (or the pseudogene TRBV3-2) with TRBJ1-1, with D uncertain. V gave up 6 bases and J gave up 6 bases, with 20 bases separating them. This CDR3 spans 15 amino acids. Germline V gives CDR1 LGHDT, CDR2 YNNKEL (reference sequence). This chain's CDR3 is CASSRPQERSAEAFF. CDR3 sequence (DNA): TGTGCCAGCAGTAGACCCCAAGAGAGGAGCGCTGAAGCTTTCTTT.

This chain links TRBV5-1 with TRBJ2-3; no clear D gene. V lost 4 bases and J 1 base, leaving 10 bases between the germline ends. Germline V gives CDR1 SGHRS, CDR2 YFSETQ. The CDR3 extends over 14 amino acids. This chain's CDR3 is CASSRAGGTDTQYF. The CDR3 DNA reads TGCGCCAGCAGCAGGGCAGGAGGCACAGATACGCAGTATTTT.

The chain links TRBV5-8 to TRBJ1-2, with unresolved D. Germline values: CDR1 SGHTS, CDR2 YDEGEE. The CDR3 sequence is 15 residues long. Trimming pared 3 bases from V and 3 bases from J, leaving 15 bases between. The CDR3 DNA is TGTGCCAGCAGCTCCCGGGATCAGGCGGACTATGGCTACACCTTC. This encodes CASSSRDQADYGYTF.

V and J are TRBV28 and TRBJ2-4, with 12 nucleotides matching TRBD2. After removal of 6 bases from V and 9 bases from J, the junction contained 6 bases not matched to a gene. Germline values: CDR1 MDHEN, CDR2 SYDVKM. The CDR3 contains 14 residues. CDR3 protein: CASSARGLAGIQYF. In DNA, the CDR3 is TGTGCCAGCAGCGCAAGGGGACTAGCGGGCATTCAGTACTTC.